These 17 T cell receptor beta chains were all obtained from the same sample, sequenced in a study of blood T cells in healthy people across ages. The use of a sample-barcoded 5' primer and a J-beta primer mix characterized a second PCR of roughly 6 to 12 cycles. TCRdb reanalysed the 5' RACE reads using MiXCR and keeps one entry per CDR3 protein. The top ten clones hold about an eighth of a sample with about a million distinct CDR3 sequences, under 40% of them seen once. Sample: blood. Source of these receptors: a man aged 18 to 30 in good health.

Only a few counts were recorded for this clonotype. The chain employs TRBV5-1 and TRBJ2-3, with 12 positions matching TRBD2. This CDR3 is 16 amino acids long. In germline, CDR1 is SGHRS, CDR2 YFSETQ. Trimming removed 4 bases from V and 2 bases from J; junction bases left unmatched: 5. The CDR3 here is CASSTASGGATDTQYF. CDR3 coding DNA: TGCGCCAGCAGCACAGCTAGCGGGGGGGCCACAGATACGCAGTATTTT.

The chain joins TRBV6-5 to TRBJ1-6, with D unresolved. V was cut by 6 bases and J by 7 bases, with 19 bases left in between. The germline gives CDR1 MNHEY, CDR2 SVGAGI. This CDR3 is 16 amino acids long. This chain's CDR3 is CASSPGLGSLNSPLHF. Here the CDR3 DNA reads TGTGCCAGCAGCCCCGGATTGGGATCCCTCAATTCACCCCTCCACTTT.

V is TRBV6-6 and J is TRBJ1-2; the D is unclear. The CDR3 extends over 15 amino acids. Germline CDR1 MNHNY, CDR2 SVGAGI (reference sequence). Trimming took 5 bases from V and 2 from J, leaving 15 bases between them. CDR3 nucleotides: TGTGCCAGCAGTGCTCGGACCGATTGGAACTATGGCTACACCTTC. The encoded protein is CASSARTDWNYGYTF.

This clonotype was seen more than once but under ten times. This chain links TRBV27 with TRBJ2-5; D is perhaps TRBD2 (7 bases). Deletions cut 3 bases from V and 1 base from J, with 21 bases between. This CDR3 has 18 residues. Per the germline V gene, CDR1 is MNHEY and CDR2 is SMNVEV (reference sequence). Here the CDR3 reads CASSFGPGGRYSQETQYF. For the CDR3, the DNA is TGTGCCAGCAGTTTTGGGCCGGGGGGCCGATATTCCCAAGAGACCCAGTACTTC.

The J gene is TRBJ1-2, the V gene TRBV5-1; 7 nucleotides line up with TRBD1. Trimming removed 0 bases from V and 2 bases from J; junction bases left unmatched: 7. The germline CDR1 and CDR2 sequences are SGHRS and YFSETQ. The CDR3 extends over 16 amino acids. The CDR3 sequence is CASSLVWDSENYGYTF. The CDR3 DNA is TGCGCCAGCAGCTTGGTGTGGGACAGCGAAAACTATGGCTACACCTTC.

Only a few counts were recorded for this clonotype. CDR3 region: CASSPNIYGYTF. The CDR3 DNA reads TGTGCCAGCAGCCCGAACATCTATGGCTACACCTTC. V usage is TRBV12-3 or TRBV12-4 and J usage is TRBJ1-2; D call uncertain. V was pared by 6 bases and J by 4 bases, with 9 bases between. The length of the CDR3 is 12 residues.

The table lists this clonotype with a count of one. The CDR3: CASSLSTSGGLYNEQYF. CDR3 sequence (DNA): TGCGCCAGCAGCTTGTCGACTAGCGGGGGGCTATACAATGAGCAGTACTTC. The V gene is TRBV5-1, the J gene TRBJ2-7; TRBD2 agrees at 13 bases. The CDR3 spans 17 residues. Germline V gives CDR1 SGHRS, CDR2 YFSETQ. Trimming cost V 1 base and J 7 bases; bases outside gene matches: 11. The full variable domain, in which reference TRBV5-1 and TRBJ2-7 provide the parts outside the CDR3, is KAGVTQTPRYLIKTRGQQVTLSCSPISGHRSVSWYQQTPGQGLQFLFEYFSETQRNKGNFPGRFSGRQFSNSRSEMNVSTLELGDSALYLCASSLSTSGGLYNEQYFGPGTRLTVT.

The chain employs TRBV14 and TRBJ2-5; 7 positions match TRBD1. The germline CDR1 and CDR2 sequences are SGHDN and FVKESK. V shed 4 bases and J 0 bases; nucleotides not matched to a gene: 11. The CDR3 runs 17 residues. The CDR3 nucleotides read TGTGCCAGCAGCCGCGTTTCCCAGGGGGTATACCAAGAGACCCAGTACTTC. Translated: CASSRVSQGVYQETQYF.

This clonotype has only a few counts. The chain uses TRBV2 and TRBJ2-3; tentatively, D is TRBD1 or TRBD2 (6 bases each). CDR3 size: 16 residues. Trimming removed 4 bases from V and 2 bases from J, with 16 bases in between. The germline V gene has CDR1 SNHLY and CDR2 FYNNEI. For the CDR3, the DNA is TGTGCCAGCAGTGTGAAGGAGGGGGTCCTCACAGATACGCAGTATTTT. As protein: CASSVKEGVLTDTQYF.

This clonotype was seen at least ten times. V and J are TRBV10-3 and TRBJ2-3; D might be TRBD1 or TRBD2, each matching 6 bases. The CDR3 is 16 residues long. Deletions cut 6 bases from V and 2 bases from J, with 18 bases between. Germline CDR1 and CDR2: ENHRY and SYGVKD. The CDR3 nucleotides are TGTGCCATCAGGCAAACTAGCAGGGGCCACACAGATACGCAGTATTTT. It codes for CAIRQTSRGHTDTQYF.

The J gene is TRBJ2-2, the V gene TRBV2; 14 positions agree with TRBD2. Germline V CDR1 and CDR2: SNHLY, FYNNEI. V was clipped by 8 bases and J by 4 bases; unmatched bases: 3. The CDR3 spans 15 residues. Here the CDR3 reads CASGGLAGGTGELFF. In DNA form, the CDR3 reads TGTGCCAGCGGAGGACTAGCGGGGGGCACCGGGGAGCTGTTTTTT.

CDR3 in DNA: TGCGCCAGCAGCCAAGGGGCAGGGGGGGACACTGAAGCTTTCTTT. Its translation: CASSQGAGGDTEAFF. The chain recombines TRBV4-1 with TRBJ1-1, with 7 bases aligning to TRBD1. The CDR3 extends over 15 amino acids. CDR1 is MGHRA and CDR2 is YSYEKL in the germline V gene. The V gene end was trimmed by 1 base and the J gene end by 3 bases; junction bases not matched to a gene: 5.

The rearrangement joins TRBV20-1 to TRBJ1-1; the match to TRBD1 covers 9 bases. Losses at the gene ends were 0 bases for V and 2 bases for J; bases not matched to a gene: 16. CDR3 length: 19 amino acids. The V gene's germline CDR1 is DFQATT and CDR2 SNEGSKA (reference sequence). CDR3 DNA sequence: TGCAGTGCTAGAGATGGGACAGGGACCGAGCTAGCGATAAACACTGAAGCTTTCTTT. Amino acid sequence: CSARDGTGTELAINTEAFF.

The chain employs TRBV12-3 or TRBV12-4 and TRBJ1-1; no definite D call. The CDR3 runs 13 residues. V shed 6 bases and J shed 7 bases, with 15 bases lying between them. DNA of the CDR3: TGTGCCAGCAGCCCCTCGCTGGGGAGTGAAGCTTTCTTT. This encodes CASSPSLGSEAFF.

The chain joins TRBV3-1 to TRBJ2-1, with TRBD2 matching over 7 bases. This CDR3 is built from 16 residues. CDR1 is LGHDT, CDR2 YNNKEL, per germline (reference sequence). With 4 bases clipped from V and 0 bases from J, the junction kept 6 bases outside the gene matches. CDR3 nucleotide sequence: TGTGCCAGCAGCCCAGGAGCGGGGTTCTCCTACAATGAGCAGTTCTTC. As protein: CASSPGAGFSYNEQFF.

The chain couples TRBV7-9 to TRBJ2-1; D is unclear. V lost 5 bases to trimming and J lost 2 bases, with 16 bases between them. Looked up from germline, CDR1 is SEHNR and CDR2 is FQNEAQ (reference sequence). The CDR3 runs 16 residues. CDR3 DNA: TGTGCCAGCAGCCTTCTGCCAGAGAAGCCCTACAATGAGCAGTTCTTC. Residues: CASSLLPEKPYNEQFF.

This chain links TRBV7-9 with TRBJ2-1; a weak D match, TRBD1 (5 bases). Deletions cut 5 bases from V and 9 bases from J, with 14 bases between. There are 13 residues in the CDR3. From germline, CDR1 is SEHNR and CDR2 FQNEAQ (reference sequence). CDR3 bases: TGTGCCAGCAGCACCAGGGTATTGGGTGAGCAGTTCTTC. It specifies CASSTRVLGEQFF.